This T cell receptor (beta chain) was documented in a study of cytomegalovirus exposure and HLA in healthy donors. The V end was cut by 2 bases, the J end by 4 bases, with 4 bases between. The germline CDR1 and CDR2 sequences are SGHDT and YYEEEE. The CDR3 is made up of 12 amino acids. Study-wide results and limits: A later analysis found most CMV-associated TCR beta chains apparently HLA-restricted. In a later analysis, V- and J-gene trimming of beta chains associated with a DCLRE1C missense variant, replicated independently.

PCR primers comprised 60 Vbeta and 13 Jbeta primers. Clones were read by immunoSEQ multiplex PCR, and TCRdb kept only the in-frame ones, dropping some. The sample consists of about 200,000 clones, more than 75% of them appearing once. Concerning this clone: Its antigen is unknown.

The gene calls are TRBV5-6 and TRBJ1-5; unclear D gene. Material for sequencing was PBMCs. The clonotype was recovered from a male donor in good health and CMV-seropositive. The CDR3 here is CASSFENQPQHF. CDR3 sequence (DNA): TGTGCCAGCAGCTTCGAGAATCAGCCCCAGCATTTT.